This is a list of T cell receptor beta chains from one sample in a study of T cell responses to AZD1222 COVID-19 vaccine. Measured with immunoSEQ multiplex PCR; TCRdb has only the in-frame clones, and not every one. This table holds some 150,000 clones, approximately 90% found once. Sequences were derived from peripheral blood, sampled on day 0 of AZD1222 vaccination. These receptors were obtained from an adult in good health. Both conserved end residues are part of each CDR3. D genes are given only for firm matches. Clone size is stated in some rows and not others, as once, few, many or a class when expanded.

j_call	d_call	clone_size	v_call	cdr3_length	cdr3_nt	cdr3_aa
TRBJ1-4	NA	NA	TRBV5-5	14	TGTGCCAGCAGCTTGTGGGGGCGCGATGAAAAACTGTTTTTT	CASSLWGRDEKLFF
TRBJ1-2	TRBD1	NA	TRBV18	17	TGTGCCAGCTCACCGGAATTCGGGGACAGGGGGAGGCATGGCTACACCTTC	CASSPEFGDRGRHGYTF
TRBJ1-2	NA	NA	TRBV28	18	TGTGCCAGCAGTTTATTTCAATGGAGAAGGCGGGGGGACTATGGCTACACCTTC	CASSLFQWRRRGDYGYTF
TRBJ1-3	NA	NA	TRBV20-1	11	TGCAGTGCTAGAGTTGAAAACACCATATATTTT	CSARVENTIYF
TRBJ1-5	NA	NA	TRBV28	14	TGTGCCAGCAGTTTATGGGACTCGTATCAGCCCCAGCATTTT	CASSLWDSYQPQHF
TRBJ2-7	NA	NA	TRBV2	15	TGTGCCAGCAGTGAACAGGGATCCCCATACTACGAGCAGTACTTC	CASSEQGSPYYEQYF
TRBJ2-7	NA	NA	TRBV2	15	TGTGCCAGCAGTGAAGCGCTTATTTCCCGCTACGAGCAGTACTTC	CASSEALISRYEQYF
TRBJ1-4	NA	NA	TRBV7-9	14	TGTGCCAGCAGCTTGGGGGCGGTGAATGAAAAACTGTTTTTT	CASSLGAVNEKLFF
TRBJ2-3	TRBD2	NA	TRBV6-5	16	TGTGCCAGCAGTTACTCGGGGACTAGCGGGAGGGATACGCAGTATTTT	CASSYSGTSGRDTQYF
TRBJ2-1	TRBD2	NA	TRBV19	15	TGTGCCAGTAGTAAACTAGCGATGGGCTACAATGAGCAGTTCTTC	CASSKLAMGYNEQFF
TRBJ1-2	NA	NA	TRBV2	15	TGTGCCAGCAGTGAACAAGGGGACCCGAAGGGCGGCTACACCTTC	CASSEQGDPKGGYTF
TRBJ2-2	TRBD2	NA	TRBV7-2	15	TGTGCCAGCAGCTATGGGACTAGCAGAACCGGGGAGCTGTTTTTT	CASSYGTSRTGELFF
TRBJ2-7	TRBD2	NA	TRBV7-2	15	TGTGCCAGCAGCTCCACACTAGCGGGAGCCCACGAGCAGTACTTC	CASSSTLAGAHEQYF
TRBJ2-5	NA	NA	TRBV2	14	TGTGCCAGCACTCCCCGCGGGACTCAAGAGACCCAGTACTTC	CASTPRGTQETQYF
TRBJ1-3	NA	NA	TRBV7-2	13	TGTGCCAGCAGCCTAACCCCCGGAAACACCATATATTTT	CASSLTPGNTIYF
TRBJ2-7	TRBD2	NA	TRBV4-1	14	TGCGCCAGCAGTACAAGCGGGGGGCCCTACGAGCAGTACTTC	CASSTSGGPYEQYF
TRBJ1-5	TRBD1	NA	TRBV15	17	TGTGCCACCAGCAGAACAGGGGGCGTCCATAGCAATCAGCCCCAGCATTTT	CATSRTGGVHSNQPQHF
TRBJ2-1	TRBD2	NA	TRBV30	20	TGTGCCTGGGCCGGCCTGATAGCGGGAGGTATCTCGAGCTCCTACAATGAGCAGTTCTTC	CAWAGLIAGGISSSYNEQFF
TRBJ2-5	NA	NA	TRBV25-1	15	TGTGCCAGCAGTGAATATGGTGGGGCCAAAGAGACCCAGTACTTC	CASSEYGGAKETQYF
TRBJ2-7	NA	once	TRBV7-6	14	TGTGCCAGCAGCCGGAGGGGGGGTGGCAACGAGCAGTACTTC	CASSRRGGGNEQYF
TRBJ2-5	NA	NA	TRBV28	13	TGTGCCAGCAGTTTGCACCCAAAAGAGACCCAGTACTTC	CASSLHPKETQYF
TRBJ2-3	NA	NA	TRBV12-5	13	TGTGCTAGTGGTTTGGGATTGACAGATACGCAGTATTTT	CASGLGLTDTQYF
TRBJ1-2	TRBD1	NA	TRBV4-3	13	TGCGCCAGCAGTCACCGGGACAGGGTTGCCTACACCTTC	CASSHRDRVAYTF
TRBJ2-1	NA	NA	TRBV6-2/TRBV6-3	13	TGTGCCAGCAGTTTGGTAGCCTACAATGAGCAGTTCTTC	CASSLVAYNEQFF
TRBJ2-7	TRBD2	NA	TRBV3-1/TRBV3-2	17	TGTGCCAGCAGCCATAGTCAGCGGGAGGGTCCTCCTTACGAGCAGTACTTC	CASSHSQREGPPYEQYF
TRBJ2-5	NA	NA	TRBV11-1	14	TGTGCCAGCAGCTTAGCGCGAAGGGTGGAGACCCAGTACTTC	CASSLARRVETQYF